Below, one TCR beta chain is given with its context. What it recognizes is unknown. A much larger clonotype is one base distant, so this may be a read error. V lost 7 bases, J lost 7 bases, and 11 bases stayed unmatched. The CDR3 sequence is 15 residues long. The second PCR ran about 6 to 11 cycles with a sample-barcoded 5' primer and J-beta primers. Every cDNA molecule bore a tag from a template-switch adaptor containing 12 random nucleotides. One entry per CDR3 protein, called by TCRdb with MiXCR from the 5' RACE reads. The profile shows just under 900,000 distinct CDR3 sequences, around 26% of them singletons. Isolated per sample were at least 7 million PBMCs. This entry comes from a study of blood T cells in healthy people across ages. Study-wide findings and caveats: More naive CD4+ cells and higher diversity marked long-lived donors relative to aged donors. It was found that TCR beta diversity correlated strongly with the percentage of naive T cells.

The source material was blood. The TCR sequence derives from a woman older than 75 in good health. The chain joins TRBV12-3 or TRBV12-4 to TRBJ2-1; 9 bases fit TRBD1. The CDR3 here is CASNPGTGCLNEQFF. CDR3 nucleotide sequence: TGTGCCAGCAATCCTGGGACAGGGTGTCTTAATGAGCAGTTCTTC.